Reported below is one T cell receptor (beta chain). Sequencing of TCR-alpha and TCR-beta chains was unpaired. TCRdb keeps only in-frame clones here, not all; method: immunoSEQ multiplex PCR. Of roughly 59,000 clones in the sample, 81% were seen once. Cells were sorted from thawed PBMC rested overnight and stained with GMM-loaded CD1B tetramer, viability dye and anti-CD3. The CD1B tetramers carried C32 glucose monomycolate purified from Rhodococcus equi. Tetramer-negative cells, about 94,000 per donor, were also sorted. CDR1 is SGDLS, CDR2 YYNGEE, per germline. The CDR3 loop spans 14 amino acids. V dropped 3 bases and J dropped 1 base, with 10 bases sitting between them. These data belong to a study of T cells in tuberculosis. Study-wide context: CD1B tetramers identified T cells specific for mycobacterial lipid GMM. Overall study results and limits: Low-affinity CD1B-GMM tetramer-binding T cells may have been missed.

This chain uses TRBV9 with TRBJ1-1; no clear D gene. The origin of this receptor is an adult woman with latent tuberculosis. Material: CD1b-GMM tetramer-negative cells sorted from PBMCs. The CDR3 sequence is CASSDATGNTEAFF. The CDR3 DNA is TGTGCCAGCAGCGATGCGACTGGGAACACTGAAGCTTTCTTT.